The T cell receptor beta chain described here comes from a study of T cell repertoires in cytomegalovirus infection. Study summary: Through public TCR beta signatures, both CMV infection and matching HLA type were indicated. Study findings and constraints: Across the ex vivo response, the dominant clonotypes were HLA-C-restricted CMV-specific TCR beta clonotypes. Pooled public TCR beta family frequency picked out CMV carriers with the relevant HLA.

Using its own MiXCR run on the reads, TCRdb lists one record per CDR3 protein. Found here are tens of thousands of distinct CDR3 sequences, approximately 39% of them singletons; the top ten hold over 85%. For this clonotype: What it binds is not known.

The origin of this receptor is a human donor in good health (CMV status not recorded). Some clones in this sample may be carry-over from other donors' samples. This sample comprised CD8+ T cells from cultured PBMCs, obtained from culture after CMV antigen stimulation.

The CDR3: CASSTWTSGLDNEQFF. The CDR3, as DNA: TGTGCCAGCAGCACTTGGACTAGCGGGCTTGACAATGAGCAGTTCTTC. This chain connects TRBV11-2 to TRBJ2-1, with 11 bases that match TRBD2. The ends lost 5 bases at V and 5 bases at J; junction bases unmatched: 8. Germline-derived CDR1 and CDR2 are SGHAT and FQNNGV. This CDR3 spans 16 amino acids.